The clone carrying this TCR beta chain was observed a handful of times. Its antigen is not known. This record belongs to a study of OX40 agonist ivuxolimab in advanced cancers. Looking at the study overall: Ivuxolimab is a fully human IgG2 antibody that activates OX40 (CD134). At doses from 0.01 to 10 mg/kg, patients were given intravenous ivuxolimab every 2 weeks. Study-level findings and limits: On average, CD8+ T cells showed a greater number of expanded clones than CD4+.

The table came from immunoSEQ multiplex PCR; TCRdb's copy has only in-frame clones and leaves some out. The sample holds 4,000 to 6,500 clones, less than 75% seen once. Source: CD4+ or CD8+ T cells sorted from blood, taken in a trial of the OX40 agonist ivuxolimab. This clonotype was obtained from an adult with an advanced solid tumor such as melanoma, head and neck, liver or kidney cancer.

CDR3 coding DNA: TGTGCCAGCAGCGTGGACCCCGCAGGCGGCATTCAGTACTTC. Amino acid sequence: CASSVDPAGGIQYF. This sequence joins TRBV7-9 and TRBJ2-4; no firm D call. The CDR3 is 14 residues long. The ends were cut back, 5 bases at V and 9 bases at J, with 17 bases in the middle. CDR1 and CDR2 (germline): SEHNR, FQNEAQ (reference sequence). Using reference TRBV7-9 and TRBJ2-4 for the parts outside the CDR3, the full variable domain is DTGVSQNPRHKITKRGQNVTFRCDPISEHNRLYWYRQTLGQGPEFLTYFQNEAQLEKSRLLSDRFSAERPKGSFSTLEIQRTEQGDSAMYLCASSVDPAGGIQYFGAGTRLSVL.